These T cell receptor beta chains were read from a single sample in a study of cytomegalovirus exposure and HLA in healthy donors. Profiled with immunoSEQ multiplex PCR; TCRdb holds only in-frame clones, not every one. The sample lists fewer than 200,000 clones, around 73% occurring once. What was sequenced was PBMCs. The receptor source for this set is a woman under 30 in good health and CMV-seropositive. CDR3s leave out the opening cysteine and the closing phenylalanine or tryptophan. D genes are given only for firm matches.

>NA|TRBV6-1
ASSEAATYEQY
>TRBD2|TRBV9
ASSPSGGATDTQY
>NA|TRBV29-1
SARVLDGYT
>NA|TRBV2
ASRGDSQRTGELF
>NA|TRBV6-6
ASSYTIQGGDTQY
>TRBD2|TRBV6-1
ASSGRDYADTQY
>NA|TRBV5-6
ASSSQSGWGYGYT
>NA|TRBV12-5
ASGLGGYSNQPQH
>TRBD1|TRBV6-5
ASSLDRATSGGYT
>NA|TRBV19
ASSPKGRWTEAF
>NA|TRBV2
ASRTTGSGANVLT
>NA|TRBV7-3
ASSLLQVMNTEAF
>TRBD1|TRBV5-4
ASSTGTGEETQY
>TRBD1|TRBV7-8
ASSLTGERYEQY
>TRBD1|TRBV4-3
ASSQDRTGILYEQY
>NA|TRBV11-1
ASSLGGDNSPLH
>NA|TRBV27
ASSLPSGEQY
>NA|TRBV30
AWSGGRESNEKLF
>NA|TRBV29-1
SVRGVGQGFLDEQY
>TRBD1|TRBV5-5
ASSLFILDRGYEQY
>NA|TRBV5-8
ASSSEGGITEAF
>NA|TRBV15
ATSEGLDSSTDTQY
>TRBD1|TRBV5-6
ASSLTSGQDYGYT
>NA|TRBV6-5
ASSVGRFNQPQH
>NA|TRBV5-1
ASSLSIPPRGVFRETQY
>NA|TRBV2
ASSDSYNEQF
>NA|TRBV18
ASSRRGGDQPQH
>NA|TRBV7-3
ASSSRETQY
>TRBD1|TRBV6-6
ASTKWLGQPYEQY
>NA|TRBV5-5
ASSLGSRAPGELF
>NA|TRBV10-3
AISESRQTPNNEQF
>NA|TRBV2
ASSESREGPSENSNQPQH
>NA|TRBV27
ASRTGGPNQPQH
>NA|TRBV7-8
ASSLTDSSYNEQF
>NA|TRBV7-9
ASSTAYEQY